This passage covers 23 T cell receptor beta chains from one sample sequenced in a study of T cell responses to AZD1222 COVID-19 vaccine (dated by TCRdb to the early 2020s). In the paper's terms, the time point label means: baseline before first vaccination. The library was prepared using the immunoSEQ multiplex PCR assay. Sourced from immuneACCESS, this table was stored by TCRdb with only in-frame sequences that have V and J called. A share of the clones is absent; for the studies checked, an unresolved V gene accounts for under half, and the remainder has no known explanation. For this sample there are about 120,000 clones; 80% to 85% appear just once. The ten top clones hold about 9.4% of the sample. This specimen was peripheral blood, taken on day 0 of AZD1222 vaccination. All receptors come from an adult in good health.

In DNA, the CDR3 is TGCGCCAGCAGCACGGGACTAGCTCTCCCCACAGATACGCAGTATTTT. It translates to CASSTGLALPTDTQYF. The V and J genes are TRBV5-1 and TRBJ2-3; 9 bases align to TRBD2. J lost 2 bases, V lost 4 bases, and 8 bases had no gene match. CDR3 length: 16 residues. In germline, CDR1 is SGHRS, CDR2 YFSETQ.

The chain recombines TRBV7-2 with TRBJ2-1; 8 positions agree with TRBD2. Germline V gives CDR1 SGHTA, CDR2 FQGNSA. J was trimmed by 9 bases and V by 5 bases; bases with no gene match: 21. This CDR3 is built from 18 residues. CDR3 residues: CASSTNHLASTGGPEQFF. The CDR3 DNA follows: TGTGCCAGCAGCACCAATCACCTTGCTTCAACGGGGGGGCCTGAGCAGTTCTTC.

There are a few counts of this clone. The chain links TRBV7-3 to TRBJ1-1; D might be TRBD1 (6 bases). Looked up from germline, CDR1 is SGHTA and CDR2 is FQGTGA. V was trimmed by 8 bases and J by 0 bases, leaving 16 bases between them. CDR3 length: 15 residues. DNA of the CDR3: TGTGCCAGCGCCCCCACAGGGACTATGAACACTGAAGCTTTCTTT. Translation gives CASAPTGTMNTEAFF. Filled out from reference TRBV7-3 and TRBJ1-1, the complete variable domain reads GAGVSQTPSNKVTEKGKYVELRCDPISGHTALYWYRQSLGQGPEFLIYFQGTGAADDSGLPNDRFFAVRPEGSVSTLKIQRTERGDSAVYLCASAPTGTMNTEAFFGQGTRLTVV.

This chain links TRBV12-3 or TRBV12-4 with TRBJ1-4; D uncertain. The CDR3 consists of 13 residues. V lost 6 bases and J 10 bases, leaving 15 bases between the germline ends. The CDR3 reads CASRLDVVRKLFF. CDR3 nucleotide sequence: TGTGCCAGCAGATTGGACGTGGTGAGAAAACTGTTTTTT.

This sequence joins TRBV4-1 and TRBJ1-2, with 7 bases fitting TRBD1. CDR3 length equals 14 residues. CDR1 and CDR2 from the germline V gene are MGHRA and YSYEKL. V gave up 5 bases and J gave up 4 bases; unmatched junction bases: 7. The CDR3 DNA follows: TGCGCCAGCAGCTCGGGACAGCCGTTCTATGGCTACACCTTC. Translation: CASSSGQPFYGYTF.

The rearrangement uses TRBV5-1 and TRBJ1-4, with 9 bases matching TRBD1. The length of the CDR3 is 14 residues. Germline CDR1 and CDR2: SGHRS and YFSETQ. The V segment lost 4 bases and the J segment 5 bases; nucleotides outside the gene matches: 3. The CDR3 nucleotides are TGCGCCAGCAGCGGGACAGGGAGGAATGAAAAACTGTTTTTT. Protein sequence: CASSGTGRNEKLFF.

The table lists this clone with a few counts. The rearrangement links TRBV4-1 to TRBJ1-3, with no clear D. The ends were cut back, 0 bases at V and 0 bases at J, with 9 bases in the middle. Germline V gives CDR1 MGHRA, CDR2 YSYEKL. The length of the CDR3 is 16 residues. The CDR3 protein is CASSQDAGFSGNTIYF. CDR3 nucleotide sequence: TGCGCCAGCAGCCAAGATGCGGGTTTCTCTGGAAACACCATATATTTT.

This clone has just one count. The J gene is TRBJ2-5, the V gene TRBV3-1 (or the pseudogene TRBV3-2); TRBD2 matches at 7 bases. The V gene end was trimmed by 6 bases and the J gene end by 0 bases; junction bases not matched to a gene: 4. Germline V lookup: CDR1 LGHDT, CDR2 YNNKEL (reference sequence). This CDR3 is 14 amino acids long. The CDR3 spells CASSRLADQETQYF. CDR3 nucleotides: TGTGCCAGCAGTCGCCTAGCGGACCAAGAGACCCAGTACTTC.

This chain links TRBV7-2 with TRBJ2-5; 7 positions match TRBD1. The CDR3 is made up of 14 amino acids. The germline CDR1 and CDR2 sequences are SGHTA and FQGNSA. After removal of 6 bases from V and 6 bases from J, the junction contained 10 bases not matched to a gene. The CDR3 bases are TGTGCCAGCAGTAAGGGACAGACGCCGAAGACCCAGTACTTC. Translating gives CASSKGQTPKTQYF.

This chain links TRBV4-2 with TRBJ2-1; 9 bases agree with TRBD2. Germline V gene sequence: CDR1 LGHNA, CDR2 YNFKEQ. CDR3 length equals 16 residues. Losses at the gene ends were 2 bases for V and 4 bases for J; bases not matched to a gene: 6. The CDR3 sequence: CASSQPAGGIYNEQFF. CDR3 sequence (DNA): TGTGCCAGCAGCCAACCAGCGGGGGGAATTTACAATGAGCAGTTCTTC.

The chain is built from TRBV4-2 and TRBJ2-1; 7 positions agree with TRBD2. CDR1 is LGHNA and CDR2 is YNFKEQ in the germline V gene. This CDR3 is 15 amino acids long. V trimming: 5 bases; J trimming: 4 bases; junction bases outside the gene matches: 8. The CDR3 spells CASSAILAGYNEQFF. In DNA form, the CDR3 reads TGTGCCAGCAGCGCCATTTTAGCGGGTTACAATGAGCAGTTCTTC.

This sequence joins TRBV5-1 and TRBJ2-7, with D perhaps matching TRBD1 or TRBD2 (5 bases each). Germline values: CDR1 SGHRS, CDR2 YFSETQ. The CDR3 runs 13 residues. V was shortened by 7 bases and J by 6 bases, with 17 bases between the two germline ends. CDR3 residues: CASGEPPRGEQYF. CDR3 nucleotide sequence: TGCGCCAGCGGAGAACCCCCGAGGGGCGAGCAGTACTTC. Full variable domain (outside the CDR3, taken from reference TRBV5-1 and TRBJ2-7): KAGVTQTPRYLIKTRGQQVTLSCSPISGHRSVSWYQQTPGQGLQFLFEYFSETQRNKGNFPGRFSGRQFSNSRSEMNVSTLELGDSALYLCASGEPPRGEQYFGPGTRLTVT.

This sequence joins TRBV29-1 and TRBJ2-7, with D perhaps matching TRBD1 (5 bases). The CDR3 sequence is 13 residues long. From germline, CDR1 is SQVTM and CDR2 ANQGSEA. V was clipped by 6 bases and J by 2 bases, with 14 bases between them. In nucleotides, the CDR3 is TGCAGCGTGGCGCCGACAGAAACCTACGAGCAGTACTTC. Translated, it gives CSVAPTETYEQYF.

The V gene is TRBV5-4, the J gene TRBJ2-1; D not certain. This CDR3 comprises 14 residues. The V gene lost 0 bases and the J gene lost 5 bases, with 9 bases spanning the gap. Germline lookup yields CDR1 SGHNT and CDR2 YYREEE (reference sequence). The CDR3 coding sequence is TGTGCCAGCAGCTTGGGCTCTTGGGACAATGAGCAGTTCTTC. Its translation: CASSLGSWDNEQFF.

The chain recombines TRBV5-1 with TRBJ2-7, with 9 bases lining up with TRBD2. The CDR3 is made up of 17 amino acids. Germline V lookup: CDR1 SGHRS, CDR2 YFSETQ. The trim removed 2 bases at V and 0 bases at J, leaving 9 bases unmatched. The CDR3 DNA is TGCGCCAGCAGCTTTTCCTGGACTAGCGCGAGCTCCTACGAGCAGTACTTC. The encoded protein is CASSFSWTSASSYEQYF.

J is TRBJ2-7 and V is TRBV12-5; 9 bases are a match to TRBD2. V shed 9 bases, J shed 1 base, and the junction held 4 bases outside the gene matches. The CDR3 runs 13 residues. Germline V gives CDR1 LGHNT, CDR2 FRNRAP. The CDR3 region is CASPAGGSYEQYF. The CDR3 DNA sequence: TGTGCTAGCCCAGCGGGGGGATCCTACGAGCAGTACTTC.

CDR3 in amino acids: CASSPDGTGYTF. CDR3 bases: TGCGCCAGCAGCCCGGACGGGACGGGCTACACCTTC. The chain couples TRBV5-1 to TRBJ1-2, with D possibly being TRBD1 (5 bases). Germline V lookup: CDR1 SGHRS, CDR2 YFSETQ. The V gene lost 4 bases and the J gene lost 8 bases, with 12 bases spanning the gap. This CDR3 contains 12 residues.

The V call is TRBV5-6, the J call TRBJ2-1; the D is unclear. The germline gives CDR1 SGHDT, CDR2 YYEEEE. This CDR3 has 14 residues. With 0 bases removed from V and 3 bases from J, the gap between germline ends came to 7 bases. The CDR3 bases are TGTGCCAGCAGCTTGGTTGCCATCTACAATGAGCAGTTCTTC. As protein: CASSLVAIYNEQFF.

This clone was found once. V usage is TRBV5-1 and J usage is TRBJ2-3, with 7 nucleotides matching TRBD2. Germline V gives CDR1 SGHRS, CDR2 YFSETQ. CDR3 length equals 16 residues. Losses at the gene ends were 4 bases for V and 0 bases for J; bases not matched to a gene: 8. Here the CDR3 reads CASSPYSGSSTDTQYF. CDR3 sequence (DNA): TGCGCCAGCAGCCCGTATAGCGGGTCTAGCACAGATACGCAGTATTTT. The full variable domain, in which reference TRBV5-1 and TRBJ2-3 provide the parts outside the CDR3, is KAGVTQTPRYLIKTRGQQVTLSCSPISGHRSVSWYQQTPGQGLQFLFEYFSETQRNKGNFPGRFSGRQFSNSRSEMNVSTLELGDSALYLCASSPYSGSSTDTQYFGPGTRLTVL.

The chain couples TRBV28 to TRBJ2-1, with TRBD2 matching over 14 bases. The germline CDR1 and CDR2 sequences are MDHEN and SYDVKM. The CDR3 sequence is 20 residues long. After removal of 5 bases from V and 4 bases from J, the junction contained 16 bases not matched to a gene. The DNA of the CDR3 is TGTGCCAGCAGTGGCCACCCGACTAGCGGGGGGGCCAGGTCTTACAATGAGCAGTTCTTC. This gives the protein CASSGHPTSGGARSYNEQFF.

The CDR3: CASSWGSRGLNEKLFF. CDR3 nucleotide sequence: TGCGCCAGCAGCTGGGGCTCGAGGGGATTAAATGAAAAACTGTTTTTT. The chain recombines TRBV5-1 with TRBJ1-4; possible D gene TRBD1, 5 bases. The CDR3 is 16 residues long. CDR1 SGHRS and CDR2 YFSETQ come from the germline V gene. V shed 3 bases and J shed 5 bases, with 17 bases lying between them. Complete variable domain (other parts from reference TRBV5-1 and TRBJ1-4): KAGVTQTPRYLIKTRGQQVTLSCSPISGHRSVSWYQQTPGQGLQFLFEYFSETQRNKGNFPGRFSGRQFSNSRSEMNVSTLELGDSALYLCASSWGSRGLNEKLFFGSGTQLSVL.

In this sample, this clone turned up a few times. The rearrangement joins TRBV29-1 to TRBJ2-1; possibly TRBD1 or TRBD2 for D (6 bases each). The V and J ends lost 7 bases and 7 bases respectively, with 20 bases between them. This CDR3 has 14 amino acids. Germline values: CDR1 SQVTM, CDR2 ANQGSEA. The CDR3 DNA follows: TGCAGCGCCCCCAAGGGGGGTCCTTTGAATGAGCAGTTCTTC. Amino acid sequence: CSAPKGGPLNEQFF.

The CDR3 region is CASSYSRQNEAFF. The DNA for the CDR3 is TGTGCCAGCAGTTACTCCCGACAGAATGAAGCTTTCTTT. The rearrangement joins TRBV6-6 to TRBJ1-1; D may be TRBD1 (5 bases). Germline V gene sequence: CDR1 MNHNY, CDR2 SVGAGI (reference sequence). Trimming took off 0 bases at V and 7 bases at J, with 9 bases between the two ends. This CDR3 contains 13 residues.